This T cell receptor beta chain emerged from a study of OX40 agonist ivuxolimab in advanced cancers. Patients with a history of autoimmune disease or on systemic immunosuppression were excluded. Baseline, cycle 4 day 1, and cycle 7 day 1 were the blood sampling points. This clone was detected once. Its antigen is as yet unknown. This CDR3 spans 15 amino acids. Per germline, CDR1 MGHDK and CDR2 SYGVNS. The V and J ends lost 2 bases and 2 bases respectively, with 7 bases between them. Generated by immunoSEQ multiplex PCR, the TCRdb table keeps only in-frame clones and is missing some. The table shows roughly 7,900 clones, with roughly 71% occurring only once. Study-wide findings and caveats: At doses 0.1 to 3.0 mg/kg, CD4+ and CD8+ clones expanded. Clonal expansion in partial responders at 0.1-3.0 mg/kg ranked among the lowest.

The receptor was isolated from an adult with an advanced solid tumor such as melanoma, head and neck, liver or kidney cancer. The J gene is TRBJ1-6, the V gene TRBV25-1; perhaps TRBD1 as D (5 bases). The sequencing here drew on CD4+ or CD8+ T cells sorted from blood, taken in a trial of the OX40 agonist ivuxolimab. In DNA form, the CDR3 reads TGTGCCAGCAGTGAAGGGGCCACCTATAATTCACCCCTCCACTTT. Translated: CASSEGATYNSPLHF.